Presented here are 29 T cell receptor beta chains from one specimen sequenced in a study of graft-versus-host responses after intestinal transplantation. The data were produced by immunoSEQ multiplex PCR, yet TCRdb's version contains in-frame clones alone and is incomplete. The sample lists tens of thousands of clones, about 90% seen once, with around 5.1% in the top ten. The input for sequencing was PBMCs, taken more than 650 days after intestinal transplant. These receptor sequences come from a human patient who received an intestinal transplant, so some T cells may come from the graft donor.

The chain employs TRBV13 and TRBJ2-1, with D tentatively TRBD2 (5 bases). The CDR3 extends over 13 amino acids. The ends were cut back, 3 bases at V and 9 bases at J, with 12 bases in the middle. Germline values: CDR1 PRHDT, CDR2 FYEKMQ (reference sequence). CDR3 nucleotide sequence: TGTGCCAGCAGCTTGGGAGATTCGAGTGAGCAGTTCTTC. Translation: CASSLGDSSEQFF.

The chain has TRBV5-5 and TRBJ1-1; D unresolved. Germline V gene lookup returns CDR1 SGHKS and CDR2 YYEKEE (reference sequence). V lost 0 bases, J lost 1 base, and 7 bases lay in between. The CDR3 covers 14 residues. Here the CDR3 DNA reads TGTGCCAGCAGCTTGGGTCATAAGAACACTGAAGCTTTCTTT. Its translation: CASSLGHKNTEAFF.

V is TRBV19 and J is TRBJ1-3; D is unclear. Germline CDR1 and CDR2: LNHDA and SQIVND (reference sequence). CDR3 length: 15 residues. V lost 5 bases to trimming and J lost 0 bases, with 11 bases between them. CDR3 sequence reads: CASSSDPSSGNTIYF. DNA of the CDR3: TGTGCCAGTAGTTCCGATCCGAGCTCTGGAAACACCATATATTTT.

V and J are TRBV4-1 and TRBJ2-7; 9 bases map to TRBD2. Germline loops: CDR1 MGHRA, CDR2 YSYEKL. Germline trimming cut 6 bases from V and 5 bases from J; bases unmatched to any gene: 5. The CDR3 covers 13 residues. Written as DNA, the CDR3 is TGCGCCAGCAGTCATCTAGCGGGGAACGAGCAGTACTTC. It translates to CASSHLAGNEQYF.

This rearrangement joins TRBV25-1 to TRBJ2-7, with D tentatively TRBD1 or TRBD2 (5 bases each). In germline, CDR1 is MGHDK, CDR2 SYGVNS. The CDR3 runs to 14 residues. Trimming shortened V by 4 bases and J by 3 bases, and 13 bases separated the two germline ends. CDR3 loop: CASSAEGPNYEQYF. For the CDR3, the DNA is TGTGCCAGCAGTGCCGAGGGACCGAACTACGAGCAGTACTTC.

The chain combines TRBV6-5 with TRBJ1-5; D ambiguous. In germline, CDR1 is MNHEY, CDR2 SVGAGI. The CDR3 has 13 amino acids. Trimming removed 5 bases from V and 0 bases from J, with 5 bases in between. The CDR3 DNA sequence: TGTGCCAGCAGTGAGACTAGCAATCAGCCCCAGCATTTT. Encoded protein: CASSETSNQPQHF.

The chain recombines TRBV2 with TRBJ2-5; 13 bases agree with TRBD2. Per the germline V gene, CDR1 is SNHLY and CDR2 is FYNNEI. This CDR3 contains 16 residues. The V gene end was trimmed by 5 bases and the J gene end by 5 bases; junction bases not matched to a gene: 8. The CDR3 region is CASSLTGLAGKETQYF. The CDR3 bases are TGTGCCAGCAGTCTTACGGGACTAGCGGGGAAGGAGACCCAGTACTTC.

The chain has TRBV30 and TRBJ1-1; no firm D call. Trimming shortened V by 3 bases and J by 1 base, and 9 bases separated the two germline ends. The germline CDR1 and CDR2 sequences are GTSNPN and SVGIG (reference sequence). This CDR3 is built from 13 residues. Written as DNA, the CDR3 is TGTGCCTGGAGCCTACACGAGAACACTGAAGCTTTCTTT. It yields the protein CAWSLHENTEAFF.

The gene calls are TRBV21-1 and TRBJ2-7. TRBV21-1 is shown as a pseudogene. The CDR3 runs to 14 residues. The DNA of the CDR3 is TGTGCCAGGCGGACCAGATCCCTCTCCTACGAGCAGTACTTC. This gives the protein CARRTRSLSYEQYF.

V gene TRBV7-8 combines with J gene TRBJ1-4; perhaps TRBD1 as D (5 bases). V lost 2 bases and J 8 bases, leaving 15 bases between the germline ends. This CDR3 is 15 amino acids long. The germline V gene has CDR1 SGHVS and CDR2 FQNEAQ. This chain's CDR3 is CASSLNVPRGEKLFF. The CDR3, as DNA: TGTGCCAGCAGCTTAAATGTGCCGCGGGGCGAAAAACTGTTTTTT.

The DNA of the CDR3 is TGTGCCAGCAAGCGGGCAAACTATGGCTACACCTTC. It translates to CASKRANYGYTF. V and J are TRBV6-5 and TRBJ1-2, with no clear D. V lost 7 bases to trimming and J lost 2 bases, with 8 bases between them. Germline V gene lookup returns CDR1 MNHEY and CDR2 SVGAGI. The CDR3 contains 12 residues.

The count of this clone is one. This chain uses TRBV10-3 with TRBJ1-4, with D possibly matching TRBD1 (5 bases). The CDR3 has 15 amino acids. Germline V lookup: CDR1 ENHRY, CDR2 SYGVKD. Trimming removed 3 bases from V and 8 bases from J, with 16 bases in between. The CDR3 nucleotides read TGTGCCATCAGTGAACAGGCAGGGTCGGAAGAAAAACTGTTTTTT. Its translation is CAISEQAGSEEKLFF.

The rearrangement links TRBV11-2 to TRBJ1-1; D might be TRBD1 (6 bases). Deletions cut 3 bases from V and 6 bases from J, with 14 bases between. In germline, CDR1 is SGHAT, CDR2 FQNNGV. The CDR3 extends over 14 amino acids. This CDR3 reads CASSLGGYRAEAFF. DNA for the CDR3: TGTGCCAGCAGCTTGGGGGGCTACCGAGCTGAAGCTTTCTTT.

V is TRBV19 and J is TRBJ1-5; D ambiguous. Per the germline V gene, CDR1 is LNHDA and CDR2 is SQIVND (reference sequence). V dropped 3 bases and J dropped 0 bases, with 9 bases sitting between them. The length of the CDR3 is 15 residues. The CDR3 region is CASSIYSDSNQPQHF. The CDR3 nucleotides are TGTGCCAGTAGTATCTACAGTGATAGCAATCAGCCCCAGCATTTT.

The rearrangement uses TRBV13 and TRBJ2-7; 8 bases fit TRBD1. CDR3 size: 15 residues. J lost 7 bases, V lost 0 bases, and 8 bases had no gene match. CDR1 and CDR2 (germline): PRHDT, FYEKMQ (reference sequence). DNA of the CDR3: TGTGCCAGCAGCTTAGGGGCTCAGGGGGCGGGGGAGCAGTACTTC. Amino acid sequence: CASSLGAQGAGEQYF.

This clone was picked up one time. The rearrangement joins TRBV6-5 to TRBJ2-7; TRBD2 agrees at 8 bases. The CDR3 has 16 amino acids. Germline values: CDR1 MNHEY, CDR2 SVGAGI. Trimming cost V 0 bases and J 1 base; bases outside gene matches: 5. The CDR3 DNA reads as TGTGCCAGCAGTTACTCGATTAGCGGGGTTTCCTACGAGCAGTACTTC. Encoded protein: CASSYSISGVSYEQYF.

The rearrangement links TRBV4-1 to TRBJ1-1; D perhaps matches TRBD1 (6 bases). The CDR3 loop spans 13 amino acids. With 0 bases removed from V and 11 bases from J, the gap between germline ends came to 13 bases. The germline gives CDR1 MGHRA, CDR2 YSYEKL. CDR3 DNA sequence: TGCGCCAGCAGCCAAGAGGGGGGCGTCTGGGCTTTCTTT. Encoded protein: CASSQEGGVWAFF.

This chain joins TRBV18 and TRBJ1-6; TRBD1 might be the D (5 bases). Germline V gives CDR1 KGHSH, CDR2 LQKENI. V dropped 3 bases and J dropped 7 bases, with 13 bases sitting between them. The CDR3 is made up of 15 amino acids. CDR3 sequence: CASSPRARVNSPLHF. DNA for the CDR3: TGTGCCAGCTCACCTAGGGCCAGGGTCAATTCACCCCTCCACTTT.

The V and J genes are TRBV2 and TRBJ1-6; D unclear. Germline V lookup: CDR1 SNHLY, CDR2 FYNNEI. The V and J ends lost 2 bases and 9 bases respectively, with 8 bases between them. There are 13 residues in the CDR3. Here the CDR3 reads CASSEIHGSPLHF. The CDR3 DNA sequence: TGTGCCAGCAGTGAAATTCATGGTTCACCCCTCCACTTT.

The J gene is TRBJ2-5, the V gene TRBV7-8; D may be TRBD1 (6 bases). The CDR3 covers 15 residues. V shed 5 bases and J shed 1 base, with 14 bases lying between them. Germline V CDR1 and CDR2: SGHVS, FQNEAQ. CDR3 DNA: TGTGCCAGCAGCCCAGGGACAAATTTCCAAGAGACCCAGTACTTC. Translation gives CASSPGTNFQETQYF.

The chain links TRBV6-5 to TRBJ2-6, with D possibly being TRBD1 (5 bases). This CDR3 has 13 amino acids. The germline V and J ends were trimmed by 4 bases and 13 bases, with 14 bases remaining between them. The germline CDR1 and CDR2 sequences are MNHEY and SVGAGI. CDR3 protein: CASSSGQGGVLTF. CDR3 nucleotides: TGTGCCAGCAGTTCGGGTCAGGGTGGGGTCCTGACTTTC.

The CDR3 DNA sequence: TGTGCCAGCAGCCCTCAAAACAGTGGCTATGGCTACACCTTC. This translates into CASSPQNSGYGYTF. The chain is built from TRBV11-3 and TRBJ1-2; D unresolved. V lost 5 bases and J 4 bases, leaving 14 bases between the germline ends. The CDR3 extends over 14 amino acids. Germline CDR1 SGHNT, CDR2 YENEEA. The entire variable domain, with the rest obtained from reference TRBV11-3 and TRBJ1-2, is as follows: EAGVVQSPRYKIIEKKQPVAFWCNPISGHNTLYWYLQNLGQGPELLIRYENEEAVDDSQLPKDRFSAERLKGVDSTLKIQPAELGDSAVYLCASSPQNSGYGYTFGSGTRLTVV.

The chain combines TRBV5-1 with TRBJ2-5, with 9 bases identical to TRBD1. CDR3 size: 13 residues. After removal of 7 bases from V and 5 bases from J, the junction contained 6 bases not matched to a gene. The V gene's germline CDR1 is SGHRS and CDR2 YFSETQ. The CDR3 reads CASCGTGQETQYF. The DNA of the CDR3 is TGCGCCAGCTGCGGGACAGGGCAGGAGACCCAGTACTTC.

V is TRBV7-9 and J is TRBJ2-3; the D is unclear. V lost 1 base to trimming and J lost 7 bases, with 6 bases between them. The germline CDR1 and CDR2 sequences are SEHNR and FQNEAQ (reference sequence). This CDR3 region has 12 residues. The DNA for the CDR3 is TGTGCCAGCAGCTTAGACCCATATACGCAGTATTTT. It translates to CASSLDPYTQYF.

This sequence joins TRBV2 and TRBJ1-6, with TRBD1 matching over 9 bases. V was pared by 8 bases and J by 8 bases, with 7 bases of the junction left unmatched. There are 14 residues in the CDR3. Germline CDR1 reads SNHLY; CDR2 reads FYNNEI. CDR3 region: CASVRGTGYSPLHF. DNA for the CDR3: TGTGCCAGCGTCCGCGGGACAGGGTATTCACCCCTCCACTTT.

The rearrangement joins TRBV4-1 to TRBJ2-7, with 7 bases that match TRBD2. Per the germline V gene, CDR1 is MGHRA and CDR2 is YSYEKL. This CDR3 comprises 12 residues. Trimming removed 4 bases from V and 3 bases from J; junction bases left unmatched: 0. Here the CDR3 DNA reads TGCGCCAGCAGCCCGGGGGGCTACGAGCAGTACTTC. It is translated as CASSPGGYEQYF.

The rearrangement links TRBV10-3 to TRBJ2-5; the D gene is possibly TRBD1 (5 bases). V was shortened by 2 bases and J by 0 bases, with 13 bases between the two germline ends. The germline V gene has CDR1 ENHRY and CDR2 SYGVKD. This CDR3 contains 16 residues. In nucleotides, the CDR3 is TGTGCCATCAGTGAGAGGGAACAGGTGTACCAAGAGACCCAGTACTTC. Amino acid sequence: CAISEREQVYQETQYF.

The chain combines TRBV4-2 with TRBJ1-1; 7 positions agree with TRBD1. V was pared by 1 base and J by 1 base, with 12 bases of the junction left unmatched. The CDR3 is made up of 18 amino acids. CDR1 is LGHNA and CDR2 is YNFKEQ in the germline V gene. As DNA, the CDR3 is TGTGCCAGCAGCCAAGCCAGCCAGGGGGAAGCGGGGAACACTGAAGCTTTCTTT. Its protein is CASSQASQGEAGNTEAFF.

The chain employs TRBV11-1 and TRBJ1-5; D gene uncertain. The CDR3 covers 14 residues. The V gene lost 2 bases and the J gene lost 4 bases, with 9 bases spanning the gap. Germline assignment: CDR1 SGHAT and CDR2 FQDESV (reference sequence). CDR3 sequence reads: CASSLPGRNQPQHF. Here the CDR3 DNA reads TGTGCCAGCAGCTTACCGGGCCGGAATCAGCCCCAGCATTTT.